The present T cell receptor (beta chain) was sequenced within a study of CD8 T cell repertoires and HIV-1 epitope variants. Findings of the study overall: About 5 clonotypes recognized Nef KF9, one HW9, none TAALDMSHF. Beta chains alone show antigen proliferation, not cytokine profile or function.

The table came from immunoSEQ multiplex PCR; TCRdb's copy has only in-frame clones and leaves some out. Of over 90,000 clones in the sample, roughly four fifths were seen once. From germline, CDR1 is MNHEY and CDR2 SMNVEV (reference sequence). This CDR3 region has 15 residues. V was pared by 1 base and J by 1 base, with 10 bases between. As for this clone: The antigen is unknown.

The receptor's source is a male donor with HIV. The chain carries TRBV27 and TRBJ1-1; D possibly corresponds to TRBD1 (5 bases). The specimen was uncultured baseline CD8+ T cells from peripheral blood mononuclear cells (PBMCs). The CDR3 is CASSLYPQGNTEAFF. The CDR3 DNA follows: TGTGCCAGCAGTTTATATCCTCAGGGGAACACTGAAGCTTTCTTT.